A selection of T cell receptor beta chains follows, all from one sample in a study of blood T cell repertoires in COVID-19. The table came from immunoSEQ multiplex PCR; TCRdb's copy has only in-frame clones and leaves some out. The data show over 200,000 clones, roughly 80% seen once. Sequenced material: peripheral blood. The receptors shown here come from a human donor in a cohort sampled during active COVID-19. Each CDR3 is given with its conserved first and last residue. The D gene is left open where the match is weak. For some rows the clone size is stated as once, few or many, or as a class when expanded; others skip it.

j_gene: TRBJ1-3; abundance: -; v_gene: TRBV7-9; d_gene: -; CDR3aa: CASSFGGAGNTIYF; CDR3nt: TGTGCCAGCAGCTTTGGGGGGGCGGGAAACACCATATATTTT
j_gene: TRBJ2-1; abundance: -; v_gene: TRBV7-9; d_gene: -; CDR3aa: CASSPGYNEQFF; CDR3nt: TGTGCCAGCAGCCCCGGGTACAATGAGCAGTTCTTC
j_gene: TRBJ1-5; abundance: -; v_gene: TRBV4-1; d_gene: -; CDR3aa: CASSQELGRANQPQHF; CDR3nt: TGCGCCAGCAGCCAAGAACTCGGCAGGGCCAATCAGCCCCAGCATTTT
j_gene: TRBJ1-1; abundance: -; v_gene: TRBV27; d_gene: -; CDR3aa: CASSRSGTGVNTEAFF; CDR3nt: TGTGCCAGCAGTCGTAGTGGGACTGGGGTGAACACTGAAGCTTTCTTT
j_gene: TRBJ1-6; abundance: -; v_gene: TRBV6-5; d_gene: TRBD1; CDR3aa: CASGDSGTGNSPLHF; CDR3nt: TGTGCCAGCGGCGATTCTGGGACAGGGAATTCACCCCTCCACTTT
j_gene: TRBJ2-5; abundance: -; v_gene: TRBV6-2/TRBV6-3; d_gene: TRBD2; CDR3aa: CASSWGGVQETQYF; CDR3nt: TGTGCCAGCAGTTGGGGGGGGGTCCAAGAGACCCAGTACTTC
j_gene: TRBJ2-7; abundance: -; v_gene: TRBV7-2; d_gene: -; CDR3aa: CASSLTGDSSYEQYF; CDR3nt: TGTGCCAGCAGCTTAACGGGGGACAGCTCCTACGAGCAGTACTTC
j_gene: TRBJ2-7; abundance: -; v_gene: TRBV19; d_gene: TRBD1; CDR3aa: CASSIAGQGYEQYF; CDR3nt: TGTGCCAGTAGTATAGCTGGACAGGGCTACGAGCAGTACTTC
j_gene: TRBJ1-2; abundance: once; v_gene: TRBV5-1; d_gene: -; CDR3aa: CASSSRLTGPLNNYGYTF; CDR3nt: TGCGCCAGCAGCTCTCGCCTTACAGGCCCCTTGAATAACTATGGCTACACCTTC
j_gene: TRBJ2-7; abundance: -; v_gene: TRBV7-9; d_gene: TRBD2; CDR3aa: CASSRRLAGGHYEQYF; CDR3nt: TGTGCCAGCAGCCGACGACTAGCGGGAGGCCACTACGAGCAGTACTTC
j_gene: TRBJ2-5; abundance: -; v_gene: TRBV10-3; d_gene: -; CDR3aa: CAISESGEGETQYF; CDR3nt: TGTGCCATCAGTGAGTCAGGGGAAGGGGAGACCCAGTACTTC
j_gene: TRBJ1-2; abundance: -; v_gene: TRBV6-5; d_gene: -; CDR3aa: CASSYSGAAYGYTF; CDR3nt: TGTGCCAGCAGTTACTCGGGGGCCGCCTATGGCTACACCTTC
j_gene: TRBJ2-7; abundance: -; v_gene: TRBV19; d_gene: -; CDR3aa: CASTDSGGSEQYF; CDR3nt: TGTGCCAGTACGGACTCTGGAGGGTCCGAGCAGTACTTC
j_gene: TRBJ2-5; abundance: medium-sized; v_gene: TRBV13; d_gene: TRBD2; CDR3aa: CASSLSLAGDQETQYF; CDR3nt: TGTGCCAGCAGCCTATCATTAGCGGGGGACCAAGAGACCCAGTACTTC
j_gene: TRBJ1-2; abundance: -; v_gene: TRBV20-1; d_gene: TRBD1; CDR3aa: CSVRTGDGYTF; CDR3nt: TGCAGTGTTCGGACAGGGGATGGCTACACCTTC
j_gene: TRBJ1-1; abundance: -; v_gene: TRBV30; d_gene: TRBD1; CDR3aa: CAWSVQGAPEAFF; CDR3nt: TGTGCCTGGAGTGTACAGGGGGCCCCTGAAGCTTTCTTT
j_gene: TRBJ2-7; abundance: -; v_gene: TRBV7-2; d_gene: TRBD2; CDR3aa: CASSVGGGLVEQYF; CDR3nt: TGTGCCAGCAGCGTCGGGGGAGGGTTGGTCGAGCAGTACTTC
j_gene: TRBJ2-7; abundance: -; v_gene: TRBV6-5; d_gene: -; CDR3aa: CASSYTTGSNEQYF; CDR3nt: TGTGCCAGCAGTTACACGACAGGATCCAACGAGCAGTACTTC
j_gene: TRBJ2-7; abundance: -; v_gene: TRBV5-1; d_gene: TRBD2; CDR3aa: CASSPSGRGSYEQYF; CDR3nt: TGCGCCAGCAGCCCAAGCGGGAGGGGATCCTACGAGCAGTACTTC
j_gene: TRBJ1-2; abundance: once; v_gene: TRBV19; d_gene: TRBD1; CDR3aa: CASRRGTGGYGYTF; CDR3nt: TGTGCCAGTAGAAGGGGCACAGGGGGCTATGGCTACACCTTC
j_gene: TRBJ2-3; abundance: -; v_gene: TRBV11-2; d_gene: TRBD1; CDR3aa: CASSLVARTGGTDTQYF; CDR3nt: TGTGCCAGCAGCTTAGTGGCTCGGACAGGGGGAACAGATACGCAGTATTTT
j_gene: TRBJ2-5; abundance: -; v_gene: TRBV11-1; d_gene: TRBD1; CDR3aa: CASRQGAKYQETQYF; CDR3nt: TGTGCCAGCAGACAGGGGGCCAAGTACCAAGAGACCCAGTACTTC
j_gene: TRBJ2-7; abundance: -; v_gene: TRBV18; d_gene: -; CDR3aa: CASSPLESVRGKTLRLYF; CDR3nt: TGTGCCAGCTCACCACTTGAGTCCGTGAGGGGGAAAACTTTGCGTTTGTACTTC
j_gene: TRBJ1-1; abundance: -; v_gene: TRBV24-1; d_gene: -; CDR3aa: CATSDSGMAEAFF; CDR3nt: TGTGCCACCAGTGATTCAGGGATGGCTGAAGCTTTCTTT
j_gene: TRBJ1-6; abundance: -; v_gene: TRBV9; d_gene: -; CDR3aa: CASSPRQESSPLHF; CDR3nt: TGTGCCAGCAGCCCCCGACAGGAATCTTCACCCCTCCACTTT
j_gene: TRBJ1-4; abundance: once; v_gene: TRBV29-1; d_gene: TRBD1; CDR3aa: CSVDRGRGEKLFF; CDR3nt: TGCAGCGTTGACAGGGGGCGGGGTGAAAAACTGTTTTTT
j_gene: TRBJ2-1; abundance: -; v_gene: TRBV5-8; d_gene: TRBD2; CDR3aa: CASSLDALAGRPYNEQFF; CDR3nt: TGTGCCAGCAGCTTGGACGCACTAGCGGGGAGGCCCTACAATGAGCAGTTCTTC
j_gene: TRBJ2-5; abundance: -; v_gene: TRBV7-2; d_gene: TRBD2; CDR3aa: CASSFGGGRQTQYF; CDR3nt: TGTGCCAGCAGCTTTGGGGGAGGGCGTCAGACCCAGTACTTC
j_gene: TRBJ2-7; abundance: -; v_gene: TRBV5-4; d_gene: TRBD2; CDR3aa: CASSLSLAGPPQQYF; CDR3nt: TGTGCCAGCAGCTTGTCCCTAGCGGGGCCGCCCCAGCAGTACTTC
j_gene: TRBJ2-2; abundance: -; v_gene: TRBV18; d_gene: -; CDR3aa: CASSQFSGNTGELFF; CDR3nt: TGTGCCAGCTCACAATTTAGCGGAAACACCGGGGAGCTGTTTTTT
j_gene: TRBJ1-3; abundance: -; v_gene: TRBV18; d_gene: TRBD1; CDR3aa: CASSHDRGGNTIYF; CDR3nt: TGTGCCAGCTCACATGACAGGGGTGGAAACACCATATATTTT
j_gene: TRBJ1-1; abundance: once; v_gene: TRBV3-1/TRBV3-2; d_gene: -; CDR3aa: CASSQDLVRSEAFF; CDR3nt: TGTGCCAGCAGCCAAGATCTAGTGAGGTCTGAAGCTTTCTTT
j_gene: TRBJ2-5; abundance: once; v_gene: TRBV6-5; d_gene: TRBD2; CDR3aa: CASSYTPTSTQYF; CDR3nt: TGTGCCAGCAGTTATACTCCGACTAGCACCCAGTACTTC
j_gene: TRBJ1-2; abundance: -; v_gene: TRBV6-5; d_gene: -; CDR3aa: CASSIFGGDGYTF; CDR3nt: TGTGCCAGCAGTATCTTTGGCGGGGATGGCTACACCTTC
j_gene: TRBJ1-1; abundance: -; v_gene: TRBV9; d_gene: -; CDR3aa: CASSPHVGDYTEAFF; CDR3nt: TGTGCCAGCAGCCCACACGTAGGGGACTACACTGAAGCTTTCTTT
j_gene: TRBJ1-2; abundance: -; v_gene: TRBV9; d_gene: -; CDR3aa: CASSVGGADGYTF; CDR3nt: TGTGCCAGCAGCGTAGGGGGCGCCGATGGCTACACCTTC
j_gene: TRBJ2-1; abundance: -; v_gene: TRBV7-2; d_gene: TRBD2; CDR3aa: CASSSSGRRNNEQFF; CDR3nt: TGTGCCAGCAGCTCTAGCGGGAGGAGGAACAATGAGCAGTTCTTC
j_gene: TRBJ1-5; abundance: few; v_gene: TRBV7-8; d_gene: -; CDR3aa: CASSLEPGRAQPQHF; CDR3nt: TGTGCCAGCAGCTTAGAGCCTGGGAGGGCTCAGCCCCAGCATTTT
j_gene: TRBJ2-4; abundance: once; v_gene: TRBV7-2; d_gene: TRBD2; CDR3aa: CASSPAGGGNIQYF; CDR3nt: TGTGCCAGCAGCCCAGCGGGAGGAGGGAACATTCAGTACTTC
j_gene: TRBJ2-7; abundance: -; v_gene: TRBV7-2; d_gene: -; CDR3aa: CASSSRQGSSYEQYF; CDR3nt: TGTGCCAGCAGCTCACGTCAGGGAAGCTCCTACGAGCAGTACTTC
j_gene: TRBJ1-2; abundance: -; v_gene: TRBV29-1; d_gene: TRBD1; CDR3aa: CSVAGGADYGYTF; CDR3nt: TGCAGCGTGGCAGGGGGCGCGGACTATGGCTACACCTTC
j_gene: TRBJ2-7; abundance: -; v_gene: TRBV25-1; d_gene: -; CDR3aa: CASSEYQTGILGEQYF; CDR3nt: TGTGCCAGCAGTGAATATCAGACAGGCATCCTCGGCGAGCAGTACTTC
j_gene: TRBJ1-1; abundance: many; v_gene: TRBV28; d_gene: -; CDR3aa: CASIPTWNTEAFF; CDR3nt: TGTGCCAGCATTCCCACATGGAACACTGAAGCTTTCTTT
j_gene: TRBJ1-1; abundance: -; v_gene: TRBV18; d_gene: TRBD1; CDR3aa: CASSAGTGNTEAFF; CDR3nt: TGTGCCAGCTCAGCCGGGACAGGGAACACTGAAGCTTTCTTT
j_gene: TRBJ2-5; abundance: -; v_gene: TRBV7-8; d_gene: TRBD1; CDR3aa: CASSWGLGQAGQETQYF; CDR3nt: TGTGCCAGCAGCTGGGGTTTGGGACAGGCTGGCCAAGAGACCCAGTACTTC
j_gene: TRBJ2-7; abundance: once; v_gene: TRBV18; d_gene: -; CDR3aa: CASSTQEFSYEQYF; CDR3nt: TGTGCCAGCTCCACTCAAGAATTTTCCTACGAGCAGTACTTC
j_gene: TRBJ1-1; abundance: -; v_gene: TRBV5-1; d_gene: -; CDR3aa: CASTIGPTNTEAFF; CDR3nt: TGCGCCAGCACCATTGGGCCGACGAACACTGAAGCTTTCTTT
j_gene: TRBJ2-7; abundance: -; v_gene: TRBV27; d_gene: TRBD2; CDR3aa: CASTGLAEGPQHEQYF; CDR3nt: TGTGCCAGCACAGGACTAGCGGAGGGGCCCCAGCACGAGCAGTACTTC
j_gene: TRBJ2-7; abundance: -; v_gene: TRBV28; d_gene: TRBD1; CDR3aa: CASSPPGQGGEQYF; CDR3nt: TGTGCCAGCAGTCCTCCCGGACAGGGTGGCGAGCAGTACTTC
j_gene: TRBJ1-2; abundance: -; v_gene: TRBV29-1; d_gene: -; CDR3aa: CSAGQSPGYTF; CDR3nt: TGCAGCGCCGGACAGAGCCCTGGCTACACCTTC
j_gene: TRBJ2-6; abundance: -; v_gene: TRBV7-3; d_gene: -; CDR3aa: CASSLQGTGANVLTF; CDR3nt: TGTGCCAGCAGCTTACAGGGAACAGGGGCCAACGTCCTGACTTTC
j_gene: TRBJ2-7; abundance: -; v_gene: TRBV28; d_gene: TRBD1; CDR3aa: CASSLAPPGQGTYEQYF; CDR3nt: TGTGCCAGCAGTTTGGCCCCCCCGGGACAGGGGACCTACGAGCAGTACTTC
j_gene: TRBJ2-7; abundance: -; v_gene: TRBV18; d_gene: -; CDR3aa: CASSRAGSYEQYF; CDR3nt: TGTGCCAGCTCACGAGCCGGCTCCTACGAGCAGTACTTC
j_gene: TRBJ2-1; abundance: few; v_gene: TRBV7-9; d_gene: -; CDR3aa: CASSLDRWGETSSYNEQFF; CDR3nt: TGTGCCAGCAGCTTAGACAGATGGGGGGAGACTAGCTCCTACAATGAGCAGTTCTTC